This record concerns one T cell receptor beta chain sequence. This specimen belongs to a study of T cell changes during pregnancy in multiple sclerosis. Libraries were prepared by immunoSEQ multiplex PCR; TCRdb keeps only in-frame clonotypes and omits some of them. The data contain 70,000 to 95,000 clones, 90% to 95% of them singletons. Per germline, CDR1 SGHRS and CDR2 YFSETQ. The CDR3 consists of 15 residues. V shed 2 bases, J shed 6 bases, and the junction held 6 bases outside the gene matches. This specimen was peripheral blood, taken in the first trimester of pregnancy. This receptor was taken from a female donor with multiple sclerosis, enrolled in a pregnancy study. The J gene is TRBJ1-5, the V gene TRBV5-1; 9 bases are a match to TRBD1. The chain's CDR3 is CASSFGTGSGQPQHF. The DNA of the CDR3 is TGCGCCAGCAGCTTCGGGACAGGGTCGGGTCAGCCCCAGCATTTT. The full variable domain, with the rest looked up from reference TRBV5-1 and TRBJ1-5, is KAGVTQTPRYLIKTRGQQVTLSCSPISGHRSVSWYQQTPGQGLQFLFEYFSETQRNKGNFPGRFSGRQFSNSRSEMNVSTLELGDSALYLCASSFGTGSGQPQHFGDGTRLSIL.